The clone carrying this TCR beta chain was seen a few times. Germline CDR1 reads MNHEY; CDR2 reads SMNVEV (reference sequence). The CDR3 runs to 16 residues. After removal of 4 bases from V and 9 bases from J, the junction contained 11 bases not matched to a gene. Reverse transcription of extracted RNA yielded cDNA, which provided the sequencing template. The assay was immunoSEQ multiplex PCR, and TCRdb's table has in-frame clones only and misses some. The sample records fewer than 350,000 clones, 55% to 70% being singletons. The treatment was: oral pan-JAK inhibitor, 5-10 mg twice daily. The entry originates in a study of CD8+ T cells in alopecia areata.

V gene TRBV27 combines with J gene TRBJ1-6; 8 bases match TRBD1. This specimen consisted of CD4+ T cells sorted from blood, obtained at week 24, from a patient treated with tofacitinib. This TCR was sampled from a human donor with alopecia areata. This CDR3 is CASSSTSGGLSSPLHF. The CDR3 DNA is TGTGCCAGCAGTTCCACCTCAGGGGGCTTAAGTTCACCCCTCCACTTT.